This TCR beta chain was observed in a study of early T cells in non-severe SARS-CoV-2 infection (dated by TCRdb to the early 2020s). For the study in its entirety: TCR sequencing used bulk RNA from unsorted whole blood, so alpha and beta chains could not be paired.

The protocol used for the library was 5' RACE. The reads were generated on a NextSeq 500. Unique molecular identifiers were attached to individual cDNA molecules in the TCR library protocol so that sequencing error and PCR bias could be corrected. Both TCR alpha and beta chains were sequenced, and tight co-correlation was observed between alpha and beta sequence abundances in each sample. Processing in the source paper ran as follows. V gene, J gene and CDR3 annotation of TCR sequences was performed with Decombinator V4. Expanded TCRs were defined as changing significantly between any two time points under a Poisson model with p below 0.0001. TCR abundances were normalised to the total number of TCRs sequenced per sample and expressed as counts per million. MAIT TCRs were defined by TRAV1-2 paired with TRAJ12, TRAJ20 or TRAJ33, and iNKT TCRs by TRAV10 paired with TRAJ18. A search of VDJdb, accessed on 1 November 2021, was run for TCRs annotated to CMV, EBV and SARS-CoV-2, with TCRs annotated for multiple antigens excluded. TCRdb cleaned the public reads at Q25 with fastp, built clones with MiXCR and kept in-frame beta chains. Rows with one shared CDR3 protein collapse into an entry with the most common genes and DNA. In this record, the V and J calls reflect TCRdb's handling and not the investigators' own analysis. The sample has 70,000 to 90,000 distinct CDR3 sequences on record, around a sixth of them singletons. More than 10% of the sample comes from the top ten.

CDR1 is given as MNHEY and CDR2 as SMNVEV, both from the germline V gene (reference sequence). Trimming leaves V shorter by 4 bases and J shorter by 6 bases, with the junction holding 5 bases beyond the gene matches. The CDR3, from cysteine to phenylalanine, totals 15 residues. The CDR3 DNA has 45 bases and is translated from base 1. A case-control design nested within a healthcare worker cohort in London, UK, was used, with weekly nasopharyngeal swab PCR tests and blood sampling performed. Healthcare workers were enrolled in the week of the UK lockdown, from 23 to 31 March 2020, and were followed every week for up to roughly 15 weeks. The paper as a whole reports these results and caveats: Matching against VDJdb was skewed toward anti-spike CD8 responses, likely underestimated virus-specific expansions, and missed private and CD4 specificities.

As to this clonotype: The antigen it recognizes is unknown. The record has no base qualities; no much larger clone is one base away.

The receptor was derived from an adult who was a healthcare worker with PCR-confirmed SARS-CoV-2 infection or an uninfected control (not recorded which). Sequenced input: whole blood. The chain was built from TRBV27 and TRBJ1-6, with 8 bases aligning to TRBD1. The DNA reads as follows: TGTGCCAGCAGTTCGGGGACAGGTTCTAATTCACCCCTCCACTTT. Translation gives CASSSGTGSNSPLHF.